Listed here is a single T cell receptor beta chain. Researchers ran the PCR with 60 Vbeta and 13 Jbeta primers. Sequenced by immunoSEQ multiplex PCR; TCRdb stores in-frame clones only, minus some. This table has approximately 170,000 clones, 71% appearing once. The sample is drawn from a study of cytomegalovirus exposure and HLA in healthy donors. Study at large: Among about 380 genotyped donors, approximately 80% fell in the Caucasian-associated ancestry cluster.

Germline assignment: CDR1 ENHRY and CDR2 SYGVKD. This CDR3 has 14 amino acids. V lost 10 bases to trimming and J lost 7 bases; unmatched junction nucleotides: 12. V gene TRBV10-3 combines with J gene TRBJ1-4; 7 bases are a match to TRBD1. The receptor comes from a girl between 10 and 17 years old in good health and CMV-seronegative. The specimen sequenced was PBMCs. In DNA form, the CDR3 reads TGTGCCACCGCTCTGGACAGGAGGGGTGAAAAACTGTTTTTT. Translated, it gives CATALDRRGEKLFF.